A selection of T cell receptor beta chains follows, all from one sample in a study of blood T cell repertoires in COVID-19. Using immunoSEQ multiplex PCR, the repertoire was profiled, and TCRdb retains in-frame clones only, with some absent. This sample yields about 160,000 clones, of which about nine tenths are seen a single time; about 4% belongs to the top ten. The specimen was PBMCs or T cells enriched from blood (not recorded which). The receptors derive from a woman in her thirties or forties who had been exposed to COVID-19. The CDR3 runs from the conserved cysteine through the conserved F or W. Each record gives: J gene, V gene, clone size, D gene, CDR3 DNA, CDR3 protein. A D gene is named only where the DNA matches it firmly. For some rows the clone size is stated as once, few or many, or as a class when expanded; others skip it.

TRBJ1-2,TRBV15,few,TRBD1,TGTGCCACAGGACAGGGGAATGGCTATGGCTACACCTTC,CATGQGNGYGYTF
TRBJ2-7,TRBV29-1,.,.,TGCAGCGTCGCAACTGTTCACGGCTACGAGCAGTACTTC,CSVATVHGYEQYF
TRBJ2-1,TRBV7-3,.,TRBD2,TGTGCCAGCAGCTTAACGAGGGTAGCGGGGAAAAATGAGCAGTTCTTC,CASSLTRVAGKNEQFF
TRBJ2-1,TRBV27,.,.,TGTGCCAGCAGTTGGGGGGATGGGGCCACTGAGCAGTTCTTC,CASSWGDGATEQFF
TRBJ2-7,TRBV7-6,.,.,TGTGCCAGCAGCTTAGAAGGGGCTGGCTACGAGCAGTACTTC,CASSLEGAGYEQYF
TRBJ1-1,TRBV28,.,.,TGTGCCAGCAAGACAGACTCGAACACTGAAGCTTTCTTT,CASKTDSNTEAFF
TRBJ2-2,TRBV4-3,.,TRBD2,TGCGCCAGCAGCCACTCGGGGGGTAGGGCCGGGGAGCTGTTTTTT,CASSHSGGRAGELFF
TRBJ2-2,TRBV24-1,.,TRBD1,TGTGCCACCAGTGATTATAGGACAGGGCTATCCGGGGAGCTGTTTTTT,CATSDYRTGLSGELFF
TRBJ2-5,TRBV19,.,TRBD2,TGTGCCAGTAGCGACCTTGGACTAGCGGGGGGCCGGCGAGAGACCCAGTACTTC,CASSDLGLAGGRRETQYF
TRBJ2-7,TRBV5-1,.,.,TGCGCCAGCAGCTCGGACCAGGGAAACGAGCAGTACTTC,CASSSDQGNEQYF
TRBJ1-1,TRBV5-8,.,TRBD1,TGTGCCAGCAGCCCGGGACAGGGGTTGGGGAACACTGAAGCTTTCTTT,CASSPGQGLGNTEAFF
TRBJ2-1,TRBV14,.,TRBD1,TGTGCCAGCAGCCAAGATGGGACAGAATGGAATGAGCAGTTCTTC,CASSQDGTEWNEQFF
TRBJ2-7,TRBV3-1/TRBV3-2,few,.,TGTGCCAGCAGCCAAAACCACGTGGTAGCGGAATACTACGAGCAGTACTTC,CASSQNHVVAEYYEQYF
TRBJ1-5,TRBV19,.,.,TGTGCCAGTAGTATCCTGGGCGACAATCAGCCCCAGCATTTT,CASSILGDNQPQHF
TRBJ1-4,TRBV19,.,.,TGTGCCAGTAGACTTTCAAGGCAGGGGAACGAAAAACTGTTTTTT,CASRLSRQGNEKLFF
TRBJ1-5,TRBV27,.,.,TGTGCCAGCAGCCGGGTCGCCGGGGGCAATCAGCCCCAGCATTTT,CASSRVAGGNQPQHF
TRBJ2-3,TRBV24-1,.,TRBD2,TGTGCCACCAGTGACCCCTTGAGTAGCGGGGGCCCTAGCACAGATACGCAGTATTTT,CATSDPLSSGGPSTDTQYF
TRBJ2-3,TRBV19,.,.,TGTGCCAGTAGTATCAGGACTATCACAGATACGCAGTATTTT,CASSIRTITDTQYF
TRBJ1-3,TRBV18,few,TRBD1,TGTGCCAGCTCACCGCGGGACAGGGGGATAAACACCATATATTTT,CASSPRDRGINTIYF
TRBJ2-2,TRBV14,.,.,TGTGCCAGCAGCCGAGTCGGGGAGCTGTTTTTT,CASSRVGELFF
TRBJ2-7,TRBV6-5,.,.,TGTGCCAGCAGTTACTCGTCTCACAGGGTCGAGCAGTACTTC,CASSYSSHRVEQYF
TRBJ1-3,TRBV5-6,.,.,TGTGCCAGCAGCCGAACAGGGTCCGTATATTTT,CASSRTGSVYF
TRBJ1-4,TRBV28,.,TRBD1,TGTGCCAGCAGTCCGACAGGGGGGAGTGAAAAACTGTTTTTT,CASSPTGGSEKLFF
TRBJ1-1,TRBV29-1,.,.,TGCAGCGTTGAATCGGCAAAGGACTCTGAAGCTTTCTTT,CSVESAKDSEAFF